A single sample gave rise to the 2 T cell receptor beta chains below, sequenced in a study of shared clonotypes between healthy human individuals. Sequencing was performed with immunoSEQ multiplex PCR; in TCRdb, only in-frame clones are kept and a portion is missing. The top ten hold about 1.6% of the sample, which has about 2.1 million clones, about 94% seen once. CD45RO-negative cells were positively selected for CCR7, leaving out terminally differentiated effector memory CD45RA+ cells. Sequenced: naive CD8+ T cells from PBMCs. The receptors here all came from a man in his late teens or twenties in good health. Some clones in this sample may be carry-over from other donors' samples.

This chain links TRBV29-1 with TRBJ2-5; D ambiguous. The closer fit of TRBJ2-7 to the DNA end suggests the J call may be wrong. Looked up from germline, CDR1 is SQVTM and CDR2 is ANQGSEA. The CDR3 is 11 residues long. The chain's CDR3 is CSAFGVYEQYF. DNA of the CDR3: TGCAGCGCCTTTGGGGTCTACGAGCAGTACTTC.

This chain links TRBV28 with TRBJ1-2; D is possibly TRBD1 (5 bases). CDR3 length equals 17 residues. Germline CDR1 reads MDHEN; CDR2 reads SYDVKM. Trimming took 3 bases from V and 0 from J, leaving 17 bases between them. The CDR3 here is CASSFPGTALTNYGYTF. The DNA of the CDR3 is TGTGCCAGCAGTTTCCCCGGGACGGCCCTTACTAACTATGGCTACACCTTC.